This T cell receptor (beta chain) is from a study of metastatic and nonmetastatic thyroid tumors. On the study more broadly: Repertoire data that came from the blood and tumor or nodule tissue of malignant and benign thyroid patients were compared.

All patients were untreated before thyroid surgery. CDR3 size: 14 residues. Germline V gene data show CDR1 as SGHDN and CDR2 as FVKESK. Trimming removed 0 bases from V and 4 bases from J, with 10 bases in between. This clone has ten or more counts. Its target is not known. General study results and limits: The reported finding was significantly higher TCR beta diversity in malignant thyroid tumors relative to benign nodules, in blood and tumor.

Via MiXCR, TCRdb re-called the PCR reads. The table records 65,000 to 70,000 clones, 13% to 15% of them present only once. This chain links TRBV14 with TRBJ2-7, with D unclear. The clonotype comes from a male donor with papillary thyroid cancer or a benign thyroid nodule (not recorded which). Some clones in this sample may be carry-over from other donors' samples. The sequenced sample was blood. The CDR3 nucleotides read TGTGCCAGCAGCCAAGACTTACAGTATTACGAGCAGTACTTC. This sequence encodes CASSQDLQYYEQYF. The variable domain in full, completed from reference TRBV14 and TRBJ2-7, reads EAGVTQFPSHSVIEKGQTVTLRCDPISGHDNLYWYRRVMGKEIKFLLHFVKESKQDESGMPNNRFLAERTGGTYSTLKVQPAELEDSGVYFCASSQDLQYYEQYFGPGTRLTVT.